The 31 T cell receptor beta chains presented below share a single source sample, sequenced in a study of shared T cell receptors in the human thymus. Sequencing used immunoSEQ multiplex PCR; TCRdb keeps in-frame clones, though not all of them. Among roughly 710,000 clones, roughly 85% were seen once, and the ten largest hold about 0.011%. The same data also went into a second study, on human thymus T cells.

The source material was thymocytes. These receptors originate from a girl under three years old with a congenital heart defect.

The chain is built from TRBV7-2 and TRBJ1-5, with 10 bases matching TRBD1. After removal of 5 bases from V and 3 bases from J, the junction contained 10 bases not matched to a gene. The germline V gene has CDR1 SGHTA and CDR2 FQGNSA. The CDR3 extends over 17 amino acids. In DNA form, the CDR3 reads TGTGCCAGCAGCCAAATCTCGGACAGGGGGAACAATCAGCCCCAGCATTTT. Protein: CASSQISDRGNNQPQHF.

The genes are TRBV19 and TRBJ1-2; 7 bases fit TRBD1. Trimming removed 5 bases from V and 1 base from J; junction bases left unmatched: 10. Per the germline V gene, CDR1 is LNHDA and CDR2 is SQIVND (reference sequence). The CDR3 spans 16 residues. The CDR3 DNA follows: TGTGCCAGTAGTCCGAGCTATAGGGACAGTAACTATGGCTACACCTTC. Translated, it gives CASSPSYRDSNYGYTF.

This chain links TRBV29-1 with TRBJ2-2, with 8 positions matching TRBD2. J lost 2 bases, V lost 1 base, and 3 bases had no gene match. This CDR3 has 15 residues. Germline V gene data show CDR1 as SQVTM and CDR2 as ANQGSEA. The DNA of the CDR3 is TGCAGCGTTGAAGGGCTAGCGGGTAACACCGGGGAGCTGTTTTTT. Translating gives CSVEGLAGNTGELFF.

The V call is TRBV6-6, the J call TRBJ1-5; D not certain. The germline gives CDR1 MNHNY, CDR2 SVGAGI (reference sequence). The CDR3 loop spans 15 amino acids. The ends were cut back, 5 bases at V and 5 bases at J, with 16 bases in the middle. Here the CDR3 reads CASSPSLRPDQPQHF. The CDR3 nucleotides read TGTGCCAGCAGTCCTTCTCTCAGGCCGGATCAGCCCCAGCATTTT.

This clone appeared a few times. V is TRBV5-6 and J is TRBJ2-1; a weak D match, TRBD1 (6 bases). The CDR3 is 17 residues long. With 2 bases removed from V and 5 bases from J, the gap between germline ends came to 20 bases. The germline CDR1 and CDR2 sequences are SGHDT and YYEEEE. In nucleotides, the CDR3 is TGTGCCAGCAGCTTAGGCGAATCGGACAGTCCCAACAATGAGCAGTTCTTC. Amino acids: CASSLGESDSPNNEQFF.

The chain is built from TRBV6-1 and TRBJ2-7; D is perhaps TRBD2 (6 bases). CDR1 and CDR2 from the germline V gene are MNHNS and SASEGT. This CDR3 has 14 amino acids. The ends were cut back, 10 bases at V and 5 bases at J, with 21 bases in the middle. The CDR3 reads CATTTFWRGHEQYF. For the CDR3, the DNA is TGTGCCACCACAACATTTTGGAGGGGCCACGAGCAGTACTTC.

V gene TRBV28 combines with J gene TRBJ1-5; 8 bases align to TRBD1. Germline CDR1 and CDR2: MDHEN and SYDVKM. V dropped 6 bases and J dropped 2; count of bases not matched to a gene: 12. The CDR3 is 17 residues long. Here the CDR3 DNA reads TGTGCCAGCAGACGAACGACAGGGGTCGAGGGCAATCAGCCCCAGCATTTT. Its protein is CASRRTTGVEGNQPQHF.

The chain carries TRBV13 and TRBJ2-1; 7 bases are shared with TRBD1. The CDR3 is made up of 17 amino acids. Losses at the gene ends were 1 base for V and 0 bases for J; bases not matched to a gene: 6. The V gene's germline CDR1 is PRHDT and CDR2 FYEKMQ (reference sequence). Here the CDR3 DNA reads TGTGCCAGCAGCTTAGCCCAGGGGGTGAGCTCCTACAATGAGCAGTTCTTC. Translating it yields CASSLAQGVSSYNEQFF.

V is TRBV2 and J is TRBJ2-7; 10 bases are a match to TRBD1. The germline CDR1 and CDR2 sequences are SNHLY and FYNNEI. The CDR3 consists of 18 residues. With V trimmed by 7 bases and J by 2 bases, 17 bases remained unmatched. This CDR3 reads CASNQRGQGSPKTYEQYF. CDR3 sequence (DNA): TGTGCCAGCAACCAACGGGGACAGGGGTCTCCGAAAACCTACGAGCAGTACTTC.

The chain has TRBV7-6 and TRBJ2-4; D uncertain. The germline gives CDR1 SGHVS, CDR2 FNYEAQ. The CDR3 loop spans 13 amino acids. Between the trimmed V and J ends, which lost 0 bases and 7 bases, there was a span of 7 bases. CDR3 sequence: CASSLAFGNIQYF. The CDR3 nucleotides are TGTGCCAGCAGCTTAGCGTTCGGTAACATTCAGTACTTC.

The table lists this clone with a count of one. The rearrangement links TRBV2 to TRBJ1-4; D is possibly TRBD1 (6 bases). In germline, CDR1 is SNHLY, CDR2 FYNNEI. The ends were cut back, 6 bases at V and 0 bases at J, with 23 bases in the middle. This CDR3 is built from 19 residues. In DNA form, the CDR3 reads TGTGCCAGCAGAAAACCCCGGGGACATCGAGCTTCAACTAATGAAAAACTGTTTTTT. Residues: CASRKPRGHRASTNEKLFF.

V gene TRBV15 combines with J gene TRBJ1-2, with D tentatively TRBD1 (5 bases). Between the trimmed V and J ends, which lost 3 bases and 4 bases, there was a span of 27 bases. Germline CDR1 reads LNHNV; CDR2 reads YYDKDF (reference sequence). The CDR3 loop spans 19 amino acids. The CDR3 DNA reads TGTGCCACCAGCAGTCGCTTCAGGGAAAAGGCCCGGTTCGGCTATGGCTACACCTTC. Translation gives CATSSRFREKARFGYGYTF.

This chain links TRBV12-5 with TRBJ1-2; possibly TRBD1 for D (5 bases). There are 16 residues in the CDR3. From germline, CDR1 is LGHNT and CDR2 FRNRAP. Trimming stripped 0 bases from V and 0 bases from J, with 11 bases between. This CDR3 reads CASGLVPTDTNYGYTF. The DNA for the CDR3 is TGTGCTAGTGGTTTGGTCCCGACAGATACTAACTATGGCTACACCTTC.

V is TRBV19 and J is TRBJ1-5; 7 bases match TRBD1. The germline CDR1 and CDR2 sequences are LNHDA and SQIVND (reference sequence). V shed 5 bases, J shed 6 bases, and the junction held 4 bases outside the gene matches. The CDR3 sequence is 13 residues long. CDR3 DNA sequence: TGTGCCAGTAGTCATACAGGGGTTCAGCCCCAGCATTTT. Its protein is CASSHTGVQPQHF.

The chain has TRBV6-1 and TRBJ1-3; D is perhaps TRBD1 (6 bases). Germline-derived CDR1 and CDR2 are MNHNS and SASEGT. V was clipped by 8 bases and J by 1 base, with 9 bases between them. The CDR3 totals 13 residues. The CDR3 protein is CASDTGSGNTIYF. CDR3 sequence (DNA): TGTGCCAGCGATACAGGGTCTGGAAACACCATATATTTT.

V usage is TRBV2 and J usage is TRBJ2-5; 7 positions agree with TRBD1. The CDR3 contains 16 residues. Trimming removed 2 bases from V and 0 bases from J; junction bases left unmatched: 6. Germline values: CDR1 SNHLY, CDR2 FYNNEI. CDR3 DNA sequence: TGTGCCAGCAGTGAAAGGGGACAGACGTACCAAGAGACCCAGTACTTC. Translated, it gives CASSERGQTYQETQYF.

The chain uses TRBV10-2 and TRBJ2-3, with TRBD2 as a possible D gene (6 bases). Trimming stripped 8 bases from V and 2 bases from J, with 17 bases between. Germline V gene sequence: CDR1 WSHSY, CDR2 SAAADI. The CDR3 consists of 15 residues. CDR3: CASGIGGRVTDTQYF. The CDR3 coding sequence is TGCGCCAGCGGGATTGGGGGGAGAGTCACAGATACGCAGTATTTT.

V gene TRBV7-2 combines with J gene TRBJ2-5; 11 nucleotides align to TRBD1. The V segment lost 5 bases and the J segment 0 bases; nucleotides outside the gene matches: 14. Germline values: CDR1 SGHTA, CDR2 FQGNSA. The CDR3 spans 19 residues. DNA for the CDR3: TGTGCCAGCAGCCTAAATTGGGACAGGGGGGCCCCGTACCAAGAGACCCAGTACTTC. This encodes CASSLNWDRGAPYQETQYF.

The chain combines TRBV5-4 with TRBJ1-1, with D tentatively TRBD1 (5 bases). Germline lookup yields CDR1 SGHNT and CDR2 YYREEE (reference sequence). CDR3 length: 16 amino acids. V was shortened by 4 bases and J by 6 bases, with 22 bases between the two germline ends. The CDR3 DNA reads TGTGCCAGCAGCGCACCCTCAGGGTCAAGAGAGGCTGAAGCTTTCTTT. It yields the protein CASSAPSGSREAEAFF. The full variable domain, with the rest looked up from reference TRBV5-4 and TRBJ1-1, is ETGVTQSPTHLIKTRGQQVTLRCSSQSGHNTVSWYQQALGQGPQFIFQYYREEENGRGNFPPRFSGLQFPNYSSELNVNALELDDSALYLCASSAPSGSREAEAFFGQGTRLTVV.

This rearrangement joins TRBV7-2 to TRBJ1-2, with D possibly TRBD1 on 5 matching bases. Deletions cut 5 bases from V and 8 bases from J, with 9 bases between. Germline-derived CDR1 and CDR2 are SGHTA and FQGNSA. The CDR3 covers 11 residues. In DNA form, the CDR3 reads TGTGCCAGCAGCAAGGACAAAGGCTACACCTTC. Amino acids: CASSKDKGYTF.

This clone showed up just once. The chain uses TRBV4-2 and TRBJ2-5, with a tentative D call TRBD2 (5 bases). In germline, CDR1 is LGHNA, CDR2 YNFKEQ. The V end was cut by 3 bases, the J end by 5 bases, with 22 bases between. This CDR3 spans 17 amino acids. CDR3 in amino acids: CASSHAPGLVGWETQYF. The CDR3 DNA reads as TGTGCCAGCAGCCACGCTCCAGGACTTGTAGGCTGGGAGACCCAGTACTTC.

CDR3 protein: CASSRGTINEKLFF. CDR3 DNA: TGTGCCAGCAGTCGCGGGACCATTAATGAAAAACTGTTTTTT. The chain carries TRBV6-1 and TRBJ1-4; tentatively, D is TRBD1 (5 bases). CDR3 length equals 14 residues. CDR1 and CDR2 (germline): MNHNS, SASEGT. Trimming cost V 5 bases and J 4 bases, with 11 bases left between them.

The CDR3 is CASSLVSVSEAFF. DNA for the CDR3: TGTGCCAGCAGCTTAGTATCGGTCTCTGAAGCTTTCTTT. V is TRBV7-2 and J is TRBJ1-1; D remains ambiguous. CDR1 and CDR2 (germline): SGHTA, FQGNSA. The CDR3 totals 13 residues. Trimming removed 1 base from V and 6 bases from J, with 9 bases in between. The full variable domain, completed using reference TRBV7-2 and TRBJ1-1, is GAGVSQSPSNKVTEKGKDVELRCDPISGHTALYWYRQSLGQGLEFLIYFQGNSAPDKSGLPSDRFSAERTGGSVSTLTIQRTQQEDSAVYLCASSLVSVSEAFFGQGTRLTVV.

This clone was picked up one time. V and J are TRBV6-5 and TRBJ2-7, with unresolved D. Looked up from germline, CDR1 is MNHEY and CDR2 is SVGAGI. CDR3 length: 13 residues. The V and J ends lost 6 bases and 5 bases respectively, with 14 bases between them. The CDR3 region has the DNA TGTGCCAGCAGACAAAGGATGGGCCACGAGCAGTACTTC. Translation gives CASRQRMGHEQYF.

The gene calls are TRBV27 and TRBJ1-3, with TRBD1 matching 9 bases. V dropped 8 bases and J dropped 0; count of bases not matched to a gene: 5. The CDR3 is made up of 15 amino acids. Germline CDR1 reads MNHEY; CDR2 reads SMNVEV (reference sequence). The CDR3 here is CASGPGQGSGNTIYF. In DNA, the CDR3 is TGTGCCAGCGGGCCGGGACAGGGCTCTGGAAACACCATATATTTT.

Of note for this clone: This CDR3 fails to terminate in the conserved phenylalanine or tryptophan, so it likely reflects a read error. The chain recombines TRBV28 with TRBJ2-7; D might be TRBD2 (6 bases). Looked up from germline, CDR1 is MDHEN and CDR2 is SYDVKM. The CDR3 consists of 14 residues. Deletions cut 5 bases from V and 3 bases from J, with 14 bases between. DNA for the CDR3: TGTGCCAGCAGTGAAACGGGACTCATCTACGAGCAGTACTTA. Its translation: CASSETGLIYEQYL.

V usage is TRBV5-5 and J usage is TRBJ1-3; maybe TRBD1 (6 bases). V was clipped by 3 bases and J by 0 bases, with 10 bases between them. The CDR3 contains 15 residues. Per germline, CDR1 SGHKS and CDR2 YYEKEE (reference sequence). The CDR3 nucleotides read TGTGCCAGCAGCTCGGGACACCTCTCTGGAAACACCATATATTTT. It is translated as CASSSGHLSGNTIYF. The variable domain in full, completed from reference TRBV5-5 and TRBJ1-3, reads DAGVTQSPTHLIKTRGQQVTLRCSPISGHKSVSWYQQVLGQGPQFIFQYYEKEERGRGNFPDRFSARQFPNYSSELNVNALLLGDSALYLCASSSGHLSGNTIYFGEGSWLTVV.

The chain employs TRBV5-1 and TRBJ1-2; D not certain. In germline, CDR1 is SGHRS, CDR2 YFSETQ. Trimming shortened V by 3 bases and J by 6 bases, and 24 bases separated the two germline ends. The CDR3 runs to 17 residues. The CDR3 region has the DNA TGCGCCAGCAGCTCGGACGGGAAAACGTCACCAAGTAATGGCTACACCTTC. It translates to CASSSDGKTSPSNGYTF. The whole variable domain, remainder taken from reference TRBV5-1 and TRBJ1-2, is KAGVTQTPRYLIKTRGQQVTLSCSPISGHRSVSWYQQTPGQGLQFLFEYFSETQRNKGNFPGRFSGRQFSNSRSEMNVSTLELGDSALYLCASSSDGKTSPSNGYTFGSGTRLTVV.

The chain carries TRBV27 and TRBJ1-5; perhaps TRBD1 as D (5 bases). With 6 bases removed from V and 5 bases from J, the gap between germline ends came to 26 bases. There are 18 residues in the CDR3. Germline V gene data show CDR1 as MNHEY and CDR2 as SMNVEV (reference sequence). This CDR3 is CASSPMRDRLKQDQPQHF. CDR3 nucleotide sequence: TGTGCCAGCAGCCCAATGCGGGACCGACTTAAACAGGATCAGCCCCAGCATTTT.

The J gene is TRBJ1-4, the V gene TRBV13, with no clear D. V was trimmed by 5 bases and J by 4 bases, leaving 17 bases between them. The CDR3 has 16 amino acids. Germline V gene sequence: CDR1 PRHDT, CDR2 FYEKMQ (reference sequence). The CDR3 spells CASSHNPQLDNEKLFF. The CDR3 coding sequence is TGTGCCAGCAGCCATAACCCTCAATTAGATAATGAAAAACTGTTTTTT.

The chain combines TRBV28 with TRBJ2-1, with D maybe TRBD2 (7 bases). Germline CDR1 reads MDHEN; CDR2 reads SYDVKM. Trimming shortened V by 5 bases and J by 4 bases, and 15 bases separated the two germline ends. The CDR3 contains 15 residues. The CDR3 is CASSPGGPGYNEQFF. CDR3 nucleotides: TGTGCCAGCAGTCCCGGGGGGCCAGGGTACAATGAGCAGTTCTTC.